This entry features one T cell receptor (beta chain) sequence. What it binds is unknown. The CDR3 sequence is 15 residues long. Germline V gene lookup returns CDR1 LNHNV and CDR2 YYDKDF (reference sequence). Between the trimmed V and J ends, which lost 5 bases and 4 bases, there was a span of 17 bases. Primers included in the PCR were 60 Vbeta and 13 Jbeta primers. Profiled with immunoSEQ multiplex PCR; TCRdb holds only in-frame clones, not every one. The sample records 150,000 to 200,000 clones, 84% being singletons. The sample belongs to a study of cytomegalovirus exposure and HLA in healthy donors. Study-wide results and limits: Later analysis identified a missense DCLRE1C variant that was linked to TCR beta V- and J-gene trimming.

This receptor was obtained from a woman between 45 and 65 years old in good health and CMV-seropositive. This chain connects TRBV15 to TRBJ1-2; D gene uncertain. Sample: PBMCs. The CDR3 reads CATSPTVGTPYGYTF. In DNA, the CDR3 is TGTGCCACCAGCCCGACTGTTGGAACCCCCTATGGCTACACCTTC.